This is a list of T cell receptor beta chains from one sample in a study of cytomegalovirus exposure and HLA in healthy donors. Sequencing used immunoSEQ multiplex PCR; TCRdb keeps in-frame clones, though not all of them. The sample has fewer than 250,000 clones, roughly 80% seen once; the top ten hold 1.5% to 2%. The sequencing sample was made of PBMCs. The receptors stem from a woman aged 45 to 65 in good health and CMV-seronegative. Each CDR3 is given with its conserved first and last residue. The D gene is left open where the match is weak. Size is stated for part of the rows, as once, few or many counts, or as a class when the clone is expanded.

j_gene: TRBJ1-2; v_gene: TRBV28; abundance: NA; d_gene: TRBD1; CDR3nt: TGTGCCAGCAGGGGCGGGGGGACAGGGAACTATGGCTACACCTTC; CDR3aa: CASRGGGTGNYGYTF
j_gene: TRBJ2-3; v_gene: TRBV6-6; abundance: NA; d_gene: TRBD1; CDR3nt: TGTGCCAGCAGTGGCGGACAGGGGATCAGCACAGATACGCAGTATTTT; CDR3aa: CASSGGQGISTDTQYF
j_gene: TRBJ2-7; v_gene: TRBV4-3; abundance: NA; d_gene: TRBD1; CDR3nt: TGCGCCAGCAGCCCAACTGTGGGACAGGGAACCTACGAGCAGTACTTC; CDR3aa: CASSPTVGQGTYEQYF
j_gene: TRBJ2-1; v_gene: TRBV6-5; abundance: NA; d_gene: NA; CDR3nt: TGTGCCAGCAGTATAAGCGGTAGACACTACAATGAGCAGTTCTTC; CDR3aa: CASSISGRHYNEQFF
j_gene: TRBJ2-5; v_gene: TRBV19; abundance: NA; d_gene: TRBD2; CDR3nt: TGTGCCAGTGGATCATCCGGGACTAGCAGAAAACTCCAAGAGACCCAGTACTTC; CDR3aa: CASGSSGTSRKLQETQYF
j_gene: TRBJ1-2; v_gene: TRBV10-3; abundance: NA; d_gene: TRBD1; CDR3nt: TGTGCCATCAGCTTGGGACAGCTACCCAACTATGGCTACACCTTC; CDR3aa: CAISLGQLPNYGYTF
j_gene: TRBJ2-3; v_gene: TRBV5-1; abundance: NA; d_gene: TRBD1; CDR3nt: TGCGCCAGCAGCTTGGGGGACAGTTACAGCACAGATACGCAGTATTTT; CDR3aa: CASSLGDSYSTDTQYF
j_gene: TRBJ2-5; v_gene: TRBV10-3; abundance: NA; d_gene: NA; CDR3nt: TGCGCATCTGGCGGGGAGAGGGAGACCCAGTACTTC; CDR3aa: CASGGERETQYF
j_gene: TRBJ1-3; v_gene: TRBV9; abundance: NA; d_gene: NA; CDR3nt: TGTGCCAGCAGCGTAGATCGGGGAGGGCTCTCCGGAAACACCATATATTTT; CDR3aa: CASSVDRGGLSGNTIYF
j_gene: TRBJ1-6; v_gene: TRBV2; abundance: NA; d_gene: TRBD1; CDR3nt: TGTGCCAGCAACTTGGAGACAGGGCTTTCACCCCTCCACTTT; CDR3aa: CASNLETGLSPLHF
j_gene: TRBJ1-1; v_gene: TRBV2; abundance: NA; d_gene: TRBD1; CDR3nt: TGTGCCAGCAGGGACAGGGTGGCCACTGAAGCTTTCTTT; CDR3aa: CASRDRVATEAFF
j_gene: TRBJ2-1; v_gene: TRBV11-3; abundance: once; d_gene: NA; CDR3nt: TGTGCCAGCAGCCTTAACTACCACGAGCAGTTCTTC; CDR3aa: CASSLNYHEQFF
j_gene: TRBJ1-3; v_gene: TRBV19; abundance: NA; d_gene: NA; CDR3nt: TGTGCCAGTAGTATTACTCTTGGAAACACCATATATTTT; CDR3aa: CASSITLGNTIYF
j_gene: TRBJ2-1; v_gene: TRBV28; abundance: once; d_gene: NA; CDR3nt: TGTGCCAGCAGACCCTCATCAGTATCTCATGAGCAGTTCTTC; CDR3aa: CASRPSSVSHEQFF
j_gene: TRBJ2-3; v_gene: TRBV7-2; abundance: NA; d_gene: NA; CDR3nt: TGTGCCAGCAGCTTAGTTGCAGGATACACAGATACGCAGTATTTT; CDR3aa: CASSLVAGYTDTQYF
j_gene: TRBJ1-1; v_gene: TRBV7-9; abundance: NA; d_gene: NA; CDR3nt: TGTGCCAGCAGCTTAGTAGGGGGGAACACTGAAGCTTTCTTT; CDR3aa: CASSLVGGNTEAFF
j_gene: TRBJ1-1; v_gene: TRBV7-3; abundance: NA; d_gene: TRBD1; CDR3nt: TGTGCCAGCAGCTTAGGACAGGTCCCGAACACTGAAGCTTTCTTT; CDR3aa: CASSLGQVPNTEAFF
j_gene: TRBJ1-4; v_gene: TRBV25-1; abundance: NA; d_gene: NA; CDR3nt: TGTGCCAGCAGTCCCCAGGGGTTTAATGAAAAACTGTTTTTT; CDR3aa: CASSPQGFNEKLFF
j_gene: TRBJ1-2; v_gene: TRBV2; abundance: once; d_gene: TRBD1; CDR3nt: TGTGCCAGCAGTGGGACAGGGGTAGTTGGCTACACCTTC; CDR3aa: CASSGTGVVGYTF
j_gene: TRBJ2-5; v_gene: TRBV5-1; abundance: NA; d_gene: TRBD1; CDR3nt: TGCGCCAGCAGCTTAGGACAGGGTCGCGAGACCCAGTACTTC; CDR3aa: CASSLGQGRETQYF
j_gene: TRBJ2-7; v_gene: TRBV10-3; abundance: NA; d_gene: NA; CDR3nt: TGTGCCATACGACAGCCGACCTACGAGCAGTACTTC; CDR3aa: CAIRQPTYEQYF
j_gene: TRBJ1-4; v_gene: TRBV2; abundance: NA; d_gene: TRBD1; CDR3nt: TGTGCCAGCAGCTCCACCAACAGGGGGAAACTGTTTTTT; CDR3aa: CASSSTNRGKLFF
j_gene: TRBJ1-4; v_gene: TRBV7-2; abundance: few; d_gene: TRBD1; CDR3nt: TGTGCCAGCAGCTTAGGACAGGGATGGGAAAAACTGTTTTTT; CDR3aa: CASSLGQGWEKLFF
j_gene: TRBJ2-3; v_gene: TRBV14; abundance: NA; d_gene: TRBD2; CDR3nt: TGTGCCAGCAGCCCCACTAGCGGATCTTATCGTAGGGATACGCAGTATTTT; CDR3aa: CASSPTSGSYRRDTQYF
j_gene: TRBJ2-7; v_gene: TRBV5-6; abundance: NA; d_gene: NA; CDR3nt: TGTGCCAGCAGCTTGGTCTTGTGGGGAGGCCTCGCCGAGCAGTACTTC; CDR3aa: CASSLVLWGGLAEQYF
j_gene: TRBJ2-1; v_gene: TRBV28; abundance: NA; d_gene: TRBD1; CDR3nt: TGTGCCAGCAGTTTCCGGGGACAGCTCAATGAGCAGTTCTTC; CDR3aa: CASSFRGQLNEQFF
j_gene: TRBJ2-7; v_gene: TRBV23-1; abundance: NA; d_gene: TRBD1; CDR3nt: TGCGCCAGCAGTCGCCCGGGACAGGAGCGCCTAACAGCCTACGAGCAGTACTTC; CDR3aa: CASSRPGQERLTAYEQYF
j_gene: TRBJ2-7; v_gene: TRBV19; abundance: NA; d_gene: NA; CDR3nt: TGTGCCACCGCCCGGGGAGTGTTGGACTACGAGCAGTACTTC; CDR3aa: CATARGVLDYEQYF
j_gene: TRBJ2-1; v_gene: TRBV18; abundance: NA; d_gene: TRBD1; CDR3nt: TGTGCCAGCTCCCCCGGGACAGGAGTTTACAATGAGCAGTTCTTC; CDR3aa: CASSPGTGVYNEQFF
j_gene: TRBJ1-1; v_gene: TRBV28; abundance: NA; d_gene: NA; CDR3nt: TGTGCCAGCAGTCCCTATCACCGGGGGAACACTGAAGCTTTCTTT; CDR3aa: CASSPYHRGNTEAFF
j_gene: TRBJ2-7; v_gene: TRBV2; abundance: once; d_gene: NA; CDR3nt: TGTGCCAGCAGCCCCAGGGTCCCCTCTGTGCAGTACTTC; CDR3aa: CASSPRVPSVQYF
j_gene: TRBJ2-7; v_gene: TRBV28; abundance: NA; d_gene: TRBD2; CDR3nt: TGTGCCAGCAGTCCAGCGGGAGGGGCTCCCTACGAGCAGTACTTC; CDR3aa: CASSPAGGAPYEQYF
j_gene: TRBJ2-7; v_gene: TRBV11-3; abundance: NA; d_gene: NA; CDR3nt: TGTGCCAGCGGGCTAGCGTACGGTCGCGAGCAGTACTTC; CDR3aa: CASGLAYGREQYF
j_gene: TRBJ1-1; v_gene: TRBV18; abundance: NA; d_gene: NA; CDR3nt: TGTGCCAGCTCACCAGAAGGGCTGGGACTGATGAACACTGAAGCTTTCTTT; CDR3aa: CASSPEGLGLMNTEAFF
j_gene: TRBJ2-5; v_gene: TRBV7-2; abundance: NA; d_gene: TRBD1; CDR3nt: TGTGCCAGCAGCCTCCGGACAGGGGGTTTTGAGACCCAGTACTTC; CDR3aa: CASSLRTGGFETQYF
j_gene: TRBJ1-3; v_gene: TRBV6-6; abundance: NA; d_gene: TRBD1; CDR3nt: TGTGCCAGCAGTAAGACAGGGACTGCTGGAAACACCATATATTTT; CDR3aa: CASSKTGTAGNTIYF
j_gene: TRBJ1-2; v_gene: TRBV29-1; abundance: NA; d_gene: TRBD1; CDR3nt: TGCAGCGTTCAGGGGGCCTATGGCTACACCTTC; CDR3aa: CSVQGAYGYTF
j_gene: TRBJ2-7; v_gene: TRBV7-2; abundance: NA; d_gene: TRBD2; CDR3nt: TGTGCCAGCAGCTCTCCATTGGGACTAGCGGGGGGGCAAAACGAGCAGTACTTC; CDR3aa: CASSSPLGLAGGQNEQYF
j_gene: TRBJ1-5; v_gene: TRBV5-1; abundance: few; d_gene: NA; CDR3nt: TGCGCCAGCAGCTTGTCAGGGGGCAATCAGCCCCAGCATTTT; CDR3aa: CASSLSGGNQPQHF
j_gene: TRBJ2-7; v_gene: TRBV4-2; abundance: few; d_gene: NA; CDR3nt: TGTGCCAGCAGCCAAGCGTTGGGGTTGGGGCAATACGAGCAGTACTTC; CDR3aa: CASSQALGLGQYEQYF
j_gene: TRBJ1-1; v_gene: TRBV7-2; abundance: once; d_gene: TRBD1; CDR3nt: TGTGCCAGCAGCCCCGGACAGGGCCCTCAAGGGACTGAAGCTTTCTTT; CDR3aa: CASSPGQGPQGTEAFF
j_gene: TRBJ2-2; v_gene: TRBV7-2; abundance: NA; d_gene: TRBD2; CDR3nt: TGTGCCAGCAGCTTAATCGGGGGGGACACCGGGGAGCTGTTTTTT; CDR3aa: CASSLIGGDTGELFF
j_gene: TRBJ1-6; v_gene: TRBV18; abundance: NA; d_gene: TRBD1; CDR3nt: TGTGCCAGCTCAACCTTCCGGGACAGCGCGAATTCACCCCTCCACTTT; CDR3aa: CASSTFRDSANSPLHF
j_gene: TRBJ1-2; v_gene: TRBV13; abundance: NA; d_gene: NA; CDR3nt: TGTGCCAGCAGCTTACAGGGTACCTATGGCTACACCTTC; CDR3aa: CASSLQGTYGYTF
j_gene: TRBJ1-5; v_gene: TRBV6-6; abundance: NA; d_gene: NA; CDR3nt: TGTGCCAGCCGCGCTGAAGTTAGCAATCAGCCCCAGCATTTT; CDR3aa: CASRAEVSNQPQHF
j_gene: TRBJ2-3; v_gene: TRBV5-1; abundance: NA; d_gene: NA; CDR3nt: TGCGCCAGCAGCTCTCCGGTCACAGATACGCAGTATTTT; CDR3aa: CASSSPVTDTQYF
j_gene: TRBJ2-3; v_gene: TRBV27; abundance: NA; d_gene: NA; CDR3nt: TGTGCCAGCAGTTCCGACCGAGGGCCCTCCGCAGATACGCAGTATTTT; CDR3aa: CASSSDRGPSADTQYF
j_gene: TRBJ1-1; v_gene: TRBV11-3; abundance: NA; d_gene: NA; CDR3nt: TGTGCCAGCAGCTTAGGTTCGGTTTCCACTGAAGCTTTCTTT; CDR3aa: CASSLGSVSTEAFF